This is a list of T cell receptor beta chains from one sample in a study of response to subunit inactivated influenza vaccine. One entry per CDR3 protein results from TCRdb running MiXCR on the RT-PCR reads. The table includes a few hundred thousand distinct CDR3 sequences, around 15% detected once. The source material was PBMCs from blood, sampled about 11 days after vaccination. These receptors originate from a man aged 50-60 years who received an inactivated influenza vaccine. Both conserved end residues are part of each CDR3. Each record gives: J gene, clone size, V gene, D gene, CDR3 protein, CDR3 DNA. The D gene is left open where the match is weak. Size values are once, few and many counts, or a class for expanded clones, and some rows have none.

J gene: TRBJ1-2; clone size: many; V gene: TRBV2; D gene: .; CDR3 protein: CASSGREDYGYTF; CDR3 DNA: TGTGCCAGCAGTGGAAGGGAGGACTATGGCTACACCTTC
J gene: TRBJ2-1; clone size: .; V gene: TRBV7-2; D gene: .; CDR3 protein: CASSLGDVGYEQFF; CDR3 DNA: TGTGCCAGCAGCTTAGGGGACGTCGGTTATGAGCAGTTCTTC
J gene: TRBJ2-3; clone size: .; V gene: TRBV11-1; D gene: TRBD2; CDR3 protein: CASSLPRSGGRDTDTQYF; CDR3 DNA: TGTGCCAGCAGCTTACCCCGCTCGGGGGGGAGGGATACAGATACGCAGTATTTT
J gene: TRBJ1-2; clone size: .; V gene: TRBV6-5; D gene: TRBD1; CDR3 protein: CASSYFGGRGTEDGYTF; CDR3 DNA: TGTGCCAGCAGTTACTTTGGTGGCAGGGGGACCGAGGATGGCTACACCTTC
J gene: TRBJ2-1; clone size: .; V gene: TRBV20-1; D gene: TRBD1; CDR3 protein: CSARDGQGHNEQFF; CDR3 DNA: TGCAGTGCTAGAGATGGACAGGGCCACAATGAGCAGTTCTTC
J gene: TRBJ2-1; clone size: few; V gene: TRBV24-1; D gene: TRBD2; CDR3 protein: CATSDSGLAMVPEQFF; CDR3 DNA: TGTGCCACCAGTGATTCGGGACTAGCGATGGTCCCGGAGCAGTTCTTC
J gene: TRBJ1-2; clone size: .; V gene: TRBV12-3/TRBV12-4; D gene: .; CDR3 protein: CASSREGDYGYTF; CDR3 DNA: TGTGCCAGCAGCAGGGAGGGTGACTATGGCTACACCTTC
J gene: TRBJ2-5; clone size: .; V gene: TRBV21-1; D gene: .; CDR3 protein: CASSKASRETQYF; CDR3 DNA: TGTGCCAGCAGCAAAGCTAGCCGGGAGACCCAGTACTTC
J gene: TRBJ2-5; clone size: few; V gene: TRBV10-3; D gene: .; CDR3 protein: CAISEFLVRGEGETQYF; CDR3 DNA: TGTGCCATCAGTGAGTTTTTGGTCCGAGGTGAAGGAGAGACCCAGTACTTC
J gene: TRBJ1-1; clone size: many; V gene: TRBV5-1; D gene: TRBD1; CDR3 protein: CASSLGQVKGGEAFF; CDR3 DNA: TGCGCCAGCAGCTTAGGACAGGTCAAAGGGGGTGAAGCTTTCTTT
J gene: TRBJ1-5; clone size: few; V gene: TRBV6-1; D gene: .; CDR3 protein: CASSLGPKGQPQHF; CDR3 DNA: TGTGCCAGCAGCTTGGGCCCCAAGGGTCAGCCCCAGCATTTT
J gene: TRBJ2-1; clone size: once; V gene: TRBV29-1; D gene: TRBD2; CDR3 protein: CSVRLPRSGGNNEQFF; CDR3 DNA: TGCAGCGTAAGGCTCCCCCGGAGCGGGGGGAACAATGAGCAGTTCTTC
J gene: TRBJ1-1; clone size: few; V gene: TRBV2; D gene: .; CDR3 protein: CASFAGNTEAFF; CDR3 DNA: TGTGCCAGCTTCGCGGGGAACACTGAAGCTTTCTTT
J gene: TRBJ2-7; clone size: few; V gene: TRBV4-2; D gene: TRBD2; CDR3 protein: CASSQGSGRAYEQYF; CDR3 DNA: TGTGCCAGCAGCCAGGGTAGCGGGAGGGCCTACGAGCAGTACTTC
J gene: TRBJ2-1; clone size: .; V gene: TRBV10-3; D gene: .; CDR3 protein: CAISPPGYNEQFF; CDR3 DNA: TGTGCCATCAGTCCCCCTGGGTACAATGAGCAGTTCTTC
J gene: TRBJ1-1; clone size: .; V gene: TRBV6-1; D gene: TRBD1; CDR3 protein: CASVAGGSYTEAFF; CDR3 DNA: TGTGCCAGCGTAGCAGGGGGCTCGTACACTGAAGCTTTCTTT
J gene: TRBJ1-1; clone size: .; V gene: TRBV2; D gene: .; CDR3 protein: CASSAQQNTEAFF; CDR3 DNA: TGTGCCAGCAGTGCCCAGCAGAACACTGAAGCTTTCTTT
J gene: TRBJ2-2; clone size: .; V gene: TRBV4-3; D gene: TRBD2; CDR3 protein: CVSSQDPSSGGMAGELFF; CDR3 DNA: TGCGTCAGCAGCCAAGATCCCTCTAGCGGGGGAATGGCCGGGGAGCTGTTTTTT
J gene: TRBJ2-1; clone size: .; V gene: TRBV12-3/TRBV12-4; D gene: TRBD1; CDR3 protein: CASSRTGPYIDNEQFF; CDR3 DNA: TGTGCCAGCAGTCGGACAGGTCCTTACATAGACAATGAGCAGTTCTTC
J gene: TRBJ1-5; clone size: .; V gene: TRBV21-1; D gene: .; CDR3 protein: CASSKASNRGSNQPQHF; CDR3 DNA: TGTGCCAGCAGCAAAGCTTCTAACAGGGGCAGCAATCAGCCCCAGCATTTT
J gene: TRBJ2-7; clone size: .; V gene: TRBV4-3; D gene: .; CDR3 protein: CASSQGLVGDWGGYEQYF; CDR3 DNA: TGCGCCAGCAGCCAAGGATTAGTGGGGGATTGGGGCGGCTACGAGCAGTACTTC
J gene: TRBJ1-1; clone size: .; V gene: TRBV25-1; D gene: .; CDR3 protein: CASGGRRDTEAFF; CDR3 DNA: TGTGCCAGCGGGGGGAGGAGGGACACTGAAGCTTTCTTT
J gene: TRBJ2-7; clone size: few; V gene: TRBV7-2; D gene: .; CDR3 protein: CASSLAFGRGYEQYF; CDR3 DNA: TGTGCCAGCAGCTTAGCATTCGGGCGGGGCTACGAGCAGTACTTC
J gene: TRBJ1-2; clone size: .; V gene: TRBV12-3/TRBV12-4; D gene: .; CDR3 protein: CASSFLGMGKQNYGYTF; CDR3 DNA: TGTGCCAGCAGTTTTTTAGGTATGGGGAAACAAAACTATGGCTACACCTTC